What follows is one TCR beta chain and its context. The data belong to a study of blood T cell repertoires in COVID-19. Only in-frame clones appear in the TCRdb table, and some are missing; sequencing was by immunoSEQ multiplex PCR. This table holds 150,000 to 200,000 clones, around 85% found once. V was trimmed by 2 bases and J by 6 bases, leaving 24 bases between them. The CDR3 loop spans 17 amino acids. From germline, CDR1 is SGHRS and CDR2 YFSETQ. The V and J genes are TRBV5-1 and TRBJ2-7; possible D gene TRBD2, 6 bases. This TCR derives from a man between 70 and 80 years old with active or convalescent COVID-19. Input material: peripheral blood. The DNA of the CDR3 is TGCGCCAGCAGCTTAAAAAGACAGCCGGGAGTTTCGGGCGAGCAGTACTTC. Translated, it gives CASSLKRQPGVSGEQYF. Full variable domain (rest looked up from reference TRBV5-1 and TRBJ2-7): KAGVTQTPRYLIKTRGQQVTLSCSPISGHRSVSWYQQTPGQGLQFLFEYFSETQRNKGNFPGRFSGRQFSNSRSEMNVSTLELGDSALYLCASSLKRQPGVSGEQYFGPGTRLTVT.